What follows describes a single T cell receptor (beta chain). The antigen is not known. Only in-frame clones appear in the TCRdb table, and some are missing; sequencing was by immunoSEQ multiplex PCR. The sample contains around 1.1 million clones, roughly 80% of which appear only once. This CDR3 has 14 residues. With 0 bases removed from V and 7 bases from J, the gap between germline ends came to 10 bases. The germline V gene has CDR1 SGHRS and CDR2 YFSETQ. The sample comes from a study of shared clonotypes between healthy human individuals. Study-wide findings and caveats: Memory subsets generally showed smaller estimated richness than naive subsets did. When naive CD4 clonotypes were compared across several donors, 4% to 6.5% were shared. Represented diversity, genetic and exposure-history alike, was limited by few donors.

Division of CD4+ cells produced a CD45RA+ naive subset and a CD45RA-negative memory subset. The V and J genes are TRBV5-1 and TRBJ2-2; D unclear. Sequences were obtained from memory CD4+ T cells from PBMCs. Subset defined: CD45RA-negative fraction. The TCR originated in a man between 18 and 35 years old in good health. Some clones in this sample may be carry-over from other donors' samples. CDR3 in DNA: TGCGCCAGCAGCTTGGATGCTTTTGGCGGGGAGCTGTTTTTT. It translates to CASSLDAFGGELFF.